This T cell receptor beta chain was recorded in a study of blood T cell repertoires in COVID-19. Germline V gene sequence: CDR1 MNHEY, CDR2 SMNVEV (reference sequence). Trimming pared 6 bases from V and 2 bases from J, leaving 19 bases between. CDR3 length equals 16 residues. This clone came up a few times. Libraries were prepared by immunoSEQ multiplex PCR; TCRdb keeps only in-frame clonotypes and omits some of them. The sample contains a few hundred thousand clones, 80% to 85% of which appear only once. This clonotype was sampled from a person aged 65 to 79 with COVID-19, enrolled during active disease. Source material: peripheral blood. This rearrangement joins TRBV27 to TRBJ1-2; possibly TRBD1 for D (6 bases). The CDR3 sequence: CASSSMGKQGNYGYTF. In DNA form, the CDR3 reads TGTGCCAGCAGCTCCATGGGTAAACAGGGAAACTATGGCTACACCTTC.